The rows below give T cell receptor beta chains drawn from one sample of a study of T cells in Graves' hyperthyroidism and ophthalmopathy. A single record per CDR3 protein comes from TCRdb applying MiXCR to the multiplex PCR reads. The repertoire holds 360,000 or so distinct CDR3 sequences, with around 15% as singletons. Sequences were obtained from blood. The source is a woman aged 60-75 years with Graves' ophthalmopathy. Each CDR3 is given with its conserved first and last residue. The D gene is left open where the match is weak. Clone size is not always given. Where it is, it says once, few, many or a class for expanded clones.

- - TRBJ1-4 TRBV29-1 TGCAGCGTTGAAAAAATAGTAGGAAGGCAAAAACTGTTTTTT CSVEKIVGRQKLFF
- - TRBJ2-7 TRBV7-9 TGTGCCAGCAGCTCGAGCACGGACAAAACCTACGAGCAGTACTTC CASSSSTDKTYEQYF
TRBD2 many TRBJ2-3 TRBV7-3 TGTGCCAGCACCCTAAATGGACTAGGTCATGATACGCAGTATTTT CASTLNGLGHDTQYF
TRBD1 few TRBJ2-6 TRBV7-9 TGTGCCAGCAGTTCTACAGGGGGCGCTGGGGCCAACGTCCTGACTTTC CASSSTGGAGANVLTF
TRBD2 few TRBJ2-1 TRBV5-1 TGCGCCAGCAGCTTGGTTAGCGGGAACTCCTACAATGAGCAGTTCTTC CASSLVSGNSYNEQFF
TRBD2 - TRBJ2-1 TRBV18 TGTGCCAGCTCACTATCAAGCGGGAGCTCCTACAATGAGCAGTTCTTC CASSLSSGSSYNEQFF
- - TRBJ2-3 TRBV10-1 TGCGCCAGCAGTGAGTCGATCAGGACAGATACGCAGTATTTT CASSESIRTDTQYF
TRBD2 few TRBJ2-2 TRBV20-1 TGCAGTGCTAGTCTTTCGGGACTAGTGAGCCCTGGGGAGCTGTTTTTT CSASLSGLVSPGELFF
- many TRBJ2-2 TRBV28 TGTGCCAGCACTGCGGTCACCGGGGAGCTGTTTTTT CASTAVTGELFF
- - TRBJ2-5 TRBV29-1 TGCAGCGCAACAAGACTAGGAAGGAAAGAGACCCAGTACTTC CSATRLGRKETQYF
TRBD1 many TRBJ2-1 TRBV5-1 TGCGCCAGCAGCCTATTGGGACAGAGGAACAATGAGCAGTTCTTC CASSLLGQRNNEQFF
- - TRBJ2-3 TRBV7-9 TGTGCCAGCAGCTTGGGGGTAGCGACCACAGATACGCAGTATTTT CASSLGVATTDTQYF
TRBD1 many TRBJ1-5 TRBV19 TGTGCCAGTAGTATCAGGGGGCAGGGCGACAATCAGCCCCAGCATTTT CASSIRGQGDNQPQHF
- many TRBJ1-5 TRBV28 TGTGCCAGCAACCTAGGGGACCGAAATCAGCCCCAGCATTTT CASNLGDRNQPQHF
TRBD2 many TRBJ2-1 TRBV6-2/TRBV6-3 TGTGCCAGCAGTCATACTAGCGGGAGGGCCCTCGGGAAGTTCAACAATGAGCAGTTCTTC CASSHTSGRALGKFNNEQFF
- - TRBJ1-5 TRBV20-1 TGCAGTGCTAGAGAGGCGAGAGGCAATCAGCCCCAGCATTTT CSAREARGNQPQHF
- many TRBJ1-5 TRBV20-1 TGCAGTGCCACCCCGGGGGGGGATCAGCCCCAGCATTTT CSATPGGDQPQHF
TRBD2 - TRBJ2-7 TRBV24-1 TGTGCCACCAGTGATTTTCAAGCGGGAGCGCTCGAGCAGTACTTC CATSDFQAGALEQYF
- many TRBJ2-4 TRBV5-6 TGTGCCAGCAGCCCTGCCGGGACTCTCAAAAACATTCAGTACTTC CASSPAGTLKNIQYF
- many TRBJ2-3 TRBV20-1 TGCAGTGCTAGAGACTCGGGACCCGCCCATGATACGCAGTATTTT CSARDSGPAHDTQYF
TRBD1 many TRBJ2-1 TRBV20-1 TGCAGTGCTCGAAGGGACAGGAACAATGAGCAGTTCTTC CSARRDRNNEQFF
- - TRBJ2-3 TRBV9 TGTGCCAGCAGCCCATCGGCCTTTGTCGGAGGTACGCAGTATTTT CASSPSAFVGGTQYF
- few TRBJ2-7 TRBV7-3 TGTGCCAGCAGCTTATACGGGGGTGGCTCCTACGAGCAGTACTTC CASSLYGGGSYEQYF